These T cell receptor beta chains were read from a single sample in a study of blood T cell repertoires in COVID-19. TCRdb keeps only in-frame clones here, not all; method: immunoSEQ multiplex PCR. Of approximately 210,000 clones in the sample, around nine tenths were seen once. Source material: peripheral blood. All receptors come from a woman aged 40 to 50 with acute or convalescent COVID-19. CDR3s include the opening cysteine and the closing phenylalanine or tryptophan. Fields, in order: V gene, J gene, CDR3 length, CDR3 protein.

V: TRBV6-6; J: TRBJ1-2; length: 12; CDR3: CASSPGDYGYTF
V: TRBV5-6; J: TRBJ1-1; length: 12; CDR3: CASSFGGTEAFF
V: TRBV19; J: TRBJ2-3; length: 16; CDR3: CASSLTGRGGGDTQYF
V: TRBV5-1; J: TRBJ1-3; length: 15; CDR3: CASSLSGERVYTIYF
V: TRBV27; J: TRBJ1-2; length: 16; CDR3: CASSPTITGQGVGYTF
V: TRBV6-4; J: TRBJ2-1; length: 13; CDR3: CASSSSSGGEQFF
V: TRBV15; J: TRBJ2-3; length: 16; CDR3: CATSRDHPGGGDTQYF
V: TRBV7-6; J: TRBJ2-5; length: 13; CDR3: CASSFAVEETQYF
V: TRBV24-1; J: TRBJ2-1; length: 16; CDR3: CATSDWTGGHYNEQFF
V: TRBV7-2; J: TRBJ1-1; length: 17; CDR3: CASSLSGRILRNTEAFF
V: TRBV29-1; J: TRBJ1-2; length: 12; CDR3: CSVAKGFEGYTF
V: TRBV4-1; J: TRBJ1-5; length: 14; CDR3: CASSRPGTLQPQHF
V: TRBV12-3/TRBV12-4; J: TRBJ2-1; length: 13; CDR3: CASIWAEGNEQFF
V: TRBV5-1; J: TRBJ1-1; length: 15; CDR3: CASSPLGTGNTEAFF
V: TRBV10-3; J: TRBJ1-2; length: 15; CDR3: CAISDIKDSIYGYTF
V: TRBV5-1; J: TRBJ1-4; length: 14; CDR3: CASSPDRGGEKLFF
V: TRBV30; J: TRBJ1-2; length: 13; CDR3: CAWSDGANYGYTF
V: TRBV6-5; J: TRBJ1-3; length: 14; CDR3: CASSYVGAGNTIYF
V: TRBV5-6; J: TRBJ2-1; length: 16; CDR3: CASSSGTSGEVNEQFF
V: TRBV19; J: TRBJ2-1; length: 15; CDR3: CASFRGGLYPGEQFF
V: TRBV5-1; J: TRBJ2-1; length: 17; CDR3: CASSKGVNRLANGEQFF
V: TRBV12-3/TRBV12-4; J: TRBJ1-2; length: 13; CDR3: CASRSGIGYGYTF
V: TRBV18; J: TRBJ1-2; length: 14; CDR3: CASSPPADRYGYTF
V: TRBV6-5; J: TRBJ2-1; length: 15; CDR3: CASSGGLAANNEQFF
V: TRBV21-1; J: TRBJ2-5; length: 16; CDR3: CASSKVWGQSQETQYF
V: TRBV5-1; J: TRBJ2-1; length: 15; CDR3: CASSFVGGGADEQFF
V: TRBV12-3/TRBV12-4; J: TRBJ1-3; length: 12; CDR3: CATGGSGNTIYF
V: TRBV7-9; J: TRBJ2-5; length: 14; CDR3: CASSNDRGPETQYF
V: TRBV7-8; J: TRBJ1-6; length: 13; CDR3: CASSFGSRSPLHF
V: TRBV30; J: TRBJ2-2; length: 14; CDR3: CAWSGGANTGELFF
V: TRBV7-7; J: TRBJ2-2; length: 14; CDR3: CASSRTGGTGELFF
V: TRBV2; J: TRBJ2-4; length: 13; CDR3: CASSEGGRDIQYF
V: TRBV6-5; J: TRBJ1-1; length: 14; CDR3: CASSWGQGNTEAFF
V: TRBV28; J: TRBJ2-2; length: 20; CDR3: CASSFGFGGGGYANTGELFF
V: TRBV3-1/TRBV3-2; J: TRBJ1-1; length: 14; CDR3: CASSPRGGNTEAFF
V: TRBV6-1; J: TRBJ1-3; length: 14; CDR3: CASSDGHSGNTIYF
V: TRBV9; J: TRBJ2-5; length: 15; CDR3: CASSVGGGATETQYF
V: TRBV2; J: TRBJ2-3; length: 12; CDR3: CASTPFTDTQYF
V: TRBV5-1; J: TRBJ2-3; length: 15; CDR3: CASSLGRGGPDTQYF
V: TRBV5-1; J: TRBJ1-1; length: 15; CDR3: CASRPLTADNTEAFF
V: TRBV27; J: TRBJ1-2; length: 15; CDR3: CASSPGGGAVYGYTF
V: TRBV3-1/TRBV3-2; J: TRBJ1-6; length: 16; CDR3: CASSQVSGVIYSPLHF
V: TRBV19; J: TRBJ1-5; length: 17; CDR3: CASSRGPAGNNNQPQHF
V: TRBV30; J: TRBJ1-6; length: 15; CDR3: CAWNPGGAGNSPLHF
V: TRBV24-1; J: TRBJ1-6; length: 17; CDR3: CATSDPNRQTVHSPLHF
V: TRBV19; J: TRBJ2-1; length: 14; CDR3: CASQPQGTLNEQFF
V: TRBV10-1; J: TRBJ1-1; length: 15; CDR3: CASSEFAGLNTEAFF
V: TRBV12-3/TRBV12-4; J: TRBJ1-2; length: 13; CDR3: CASSPGQNYGYTF
V: TRBV7-6; J: TRBJ1-3; length: 15; CDR3: CASSPGQGTGNTIYF
V: TRBV29-1; J: TRBJ1-2; length: 12; CDR3: CSTGTGNYGYTF
V: TRBV5-5; J: TRBJ1-1; length: 16; CDR3: CASSWGAGGSGTEAFF